This T cell receptor beta chain was identified in a study of T cells in Graves' hyperthyroidism and ophthalmopathy. The study enrolled patients aged 18 to 65 with newly diagnosed hyperthyroidism of under 2 months' duration. Thyroid ultrasound and orbital computed tomography, with clinical symptoms and serum thyroxine and TRAb, informed diagnoses. Each 10 ml fresh peripheral blood draw supplied the PBMCs. RNA transcripts gave rise to amplified TCR beta CDR3 regions. In the first-round RT-PCR of the TCR CDR3, the HTBI primer set was used. TCRdb ran MiXCR on the multiplex PCR reads and lists one entry per CDR3 protein. The data contain 500,000 to 600,000 distinct CDR3 sequences, 16% of them seen just once; the ten biggest clones take up around a sixth. V lost 3 bases to trimming and J lost 3 bases, with 9 bases between them. This CDR3 contains 14 residues. The germline V gene has CDR1 WNHNN and CDR2 SYGVQD (reference sequence).

Regarding the study as a whole: From stable hyperthyroidism, ophthalmopathy was separated by a 13 V-J model.

This clonotype was found many times. Its antigen is as yet unknown. The genes are TRBV10-1 and TRBJ1-5; no reliable D call. The sequence derives from a woman between 18 and 29 years old with Graves' hyperthyroidism. The sequencing sample was made of blood. DNA of the CDR3: TGCGCCAGCAGTGAAAAGGATTACAATCAGCCCCAGCATTTT. As protein: CASSEKDYNQPQHF.